Shown below are 26 T cell receptor beta chains from a single sample sequenced in a study of blood T cell repertoires in COVID-19. The protocol was immunoSEQ multiplex PCR, while the TCRdb copy is restricted to in-frame clones and leaves out a portion. The table lists 310,000 or so clones, around 88% of them singletons. The sample taken for sequencing was peripheral blood. These receptors were taken from a woman aged 45-65 years with acute or convalescent COVID-19.

Turning to this clone: The same CDR3 also results from other DNA sequences found in this sample. The chain links TRBV3-1 (or the pseudogene TRBV3-2) to TRBJ2-7, with 14 positions matching TRBD2. Losses at the gene ends were 3 bases for V and 5 bases for J; bases not matched to a gene: 0. The CDR3 loop spans 14 amino acids. CDR1 is LGHDT and CDR2 is YNNKEL in the germline V gene (reference sequence). DNA for the CDR3: TGTGCCAGCAGCCAGGGACTAGCGGGAGACGAGCAGTACTTC. Translated, it gives CASSQGLAGDEQYF.

The chain joins TRBV5-1 to TRBJ2-7; 13 bases are a match to TRBD2. Germline V gene sequence: CDR1 SGHRS, CDR2 YFSETQ. V lost 7 bases to trimming and J lost 3 bases; unmatched junction nucleotides: 4. The CDR3 length is 14 residues. The CDR3 region is CASGRTSGSYEQYF. DNA for the CDR3: TGCGCCAGCGGACGGACTAGCGGGAGCTACGAGCAGTACTTC.

The chain links TRBV30 to TRBJ2-5; 10 bases fit TRBD2. Germline-derived CDR1 and CDR2 are GTSNPN and SVGIG (reference sequence). V trimming: 3 bases; J trimming: 2 bases; junction bases outside the gene matches: 6. The CDR3 is made up of 15 amino acids. CDR3 sequence reads: CAWRVGLAEQETQYF. The CDR3 nucleotides read TGTGCCTGGAGGGTAGGACTAGCGGAGCAAGAGACCCAGTACTTC.

The chain couples TRBV27 to TRBJ1-5; possible D gene TRBD1, 5 bases. Germline V gene sequence: CDR1 MNHEY, CDR2 SMNVEV (reference sequence). Between the trimmed V and J ends, which lost 6 bases and 0 bases, there was a span of 12 bases. The CDR3 is 15 residues long. CDR3 in DNA: TGTGCCAGCAGGACACAGGCGTATAGCAATCAGCCCCAGCATTTT. Its protein product is CASRTQAYSNQPQHF.

This clone was seen only a few times. The chain links TRBV7-3 to TRBJ2-7; 8 bases agree with TRBD1. The length of the CDR3 is 14 residues. In germline, CDR1 is SGHTA, CDR2 FQGTGA. With V trimmed by 2 bases and J by 3 bases, 3 bases remained unmatched. CDR3 region: CASSLGQGYYEQYF. CDR3 DNA: TGTGCCAGCAGCTTAGGACAGGGATACTACGAGCAGTACTTC.

V is TRBV4-3 and J is TRBJ1-2; 7 bases are a match to TRBD1. J gave up 3 bases and V 0 bases, and 4 bases lay outside the gene matches. Germline V gene data show CDR1 as LGHNA and CDR2 as YSLEER. This CDR3 region has 15 residues. CDR3 DNA: TGCGCCAGCAGCCAAGAATTCAGGGGGGACTATGGCTACACCTTC. Amino acids: CASSQEFRGDYGYTF.

The J gene is TRBJ1-1, the V gene TRBV7-3; TRBD1 aligns across 7 bases. V shed 5 bases, J shed 11 bases, and the junction held 11 bases outside the gene matches. The CDR3 spans 13 residues. Germline V gene data show CDR1 as SGHTA and CDR2 as FQGTGA. The CDR3 reads CASSTRQGGQAFF. The DNA for the CDR3 is TGTGCCAGCAGCACCCGACAGGGAGGTCAGGCTTTCTTT.

The rearrangement links TRBV5-1 to TRBJ1-5; 7 bases align to TRBD1. Germline V lookup: CDR1 SGHRS, CDR2 YFSETQ. The V and J ends lost 3 bases and 4 bases, in that order; junction bases with no gene match: 1. This CDR3 is built from 13 residues. CDR3 residues: CASSYRGNQPQHF. In DNA, the CDR3 is TGCGCCAGCAGCTACAGGGGTAATCAGCCCCAGCATTTT. The variable domain in full, completed from reference TRBV5-1 and TRBJ1-5, reads KAGVTQTPRYLIKTRGQQVTLSCSPISGHRSVSWYQQTPGQGLQFLFEYFSETQRNKGNFPGRFSGRQFSNSRSEMNVSTLELGDSALYLCASSYRGNQPQHFGDGTRLSIL.

Regarding this clone: This specimen includes other DNA sequences encoding the same CDR3. The V call is TRBV5-1, the J call TRBJ2-7; no firm D call. Germline CDR1 and CDR2: SGHRS and YFSETQ. The CDR3 contains 11 residues. V was shortened by 5 bases and J by 2 bases, with 5 bases between the two germline ends. Here the CDR3 DNA reads TGCGCCAGCAGTCTTGCCTACGAGCAGTACTTC. This gives the protein CASSLAYEQYF. Complete variable domain (other parts from reference TRBV5-1 and TRBJ2-7): KAGVTQTPRYLIKTRGQQVTLSCSPISGHRSVSWYQQTPGQGLQFLFEYFSETQRNKGNFPGRFSGRQFSNSRSEMNVSTLELGDSALYLCASSLAYEQYFGPGTRLTVT.

The rearrangement links TRBV24-1 to TRBJ1-5, with a weak D call TRBD1 (5 bases). The V end lost 7 bases, the J end lost 5 bases, and 14 bases lay between the germline ends. CDR1 KGHDR and CDR2 SFDVKD come from the germline V gene. The CDR3 has 14 amino acids. CDR3 DNA: TGTGCCACCAGCTGGGGTCAGGGCGATCAGCCCCAGCATTTT. Protein: CATSWGQGDQPQHF.

The chain carries TRBV13 and TRBJ2-7, with TRBD1 identical over 10 bases. The J segment lost 7 bases and the V segment lost 0 bases, leaving 6 bases of the junction unmatched. The CDR3 totals 15 residues. Germline V gives CDR1 PRHDT, CDR2 FYEKMQ (reference sequence). The DNA of the CDR3 is TGTGCCAGCAGCTTAGGGACAGGGGGCGCGGGGGAGCAGTACTTC. This translates into CASSLGTGGAGEQYF.

This clone appeared once. The CDR3 bases are TGTGCCATCACCGGCCCCGGGACTAGCGGAGATTACAATGAGCAGTTCTTC. It translates to CAITGPGTSGDYNEQFF. The chain is built from TRBV10-3 and TRBJ2-1; the match to TRBD2 covers 11 bases. The germline V gene encodes CDR1 ENHRY and CDR2 SYGVKD. The CDR3 contains 17 residues. Unmatched junction bases numbered 12, after V lost 7 bases and J lost 4 bases.

This clone has a handful of counts. The chain combines TRBV28 with TRBJ1-1, with D perhaps TRBD1 (6 bases). This CDR3 comprises 13 residues. V lost 7 bases, J lost 1 base, and 10 bases lay in between. Germline lookup yields CDR1 MDHEN and CDR2 SYDVKM. In DNA, the CDR3 is TGTGCCAGCATCAGGGGCGGGAACACTGAAGCTTTCTTT. This translates into CASIRGGNTEAFF.

The V call is TRBV11-3, the J call TRBJ2-1, with TRBD1 matching over 7 bases. The CDR3 runs 14 residues. The V segment lost 5 bases and the J segment 7 bases; nucleotides outside the gene matches: 8. In germline, CDR1 is SGHNT, CDR2 YENEEA. The CDR3: CASSSTTGVNEQFF. The CDR3, as DNA: TGTGCCAGCAGCAGTACTACAGGGGTTAATGAGCAGTTCTTC.

This sequence joins TRBV19 and TRBJ2-7; 9 bases match TRBD1. CDR3 length: 15 residues. Germline V CDR1 and CDR2: LNHDA, SQIVND (reference sequence). J was trimmed by 2 bases and V by 5 bases; bases with no gene match: 7. CDR3 in amino acids: CASSSQTGGPYEQYF. CDR3 DNA sequence: TGTGCCAGTAGTTCCCAGACAGGGGGGCCCTACGAGCAGTACTTC.

The chain couples TRBV7-9 to TRBJ1-2, with TRBD1 identical over 7 bases. Germline V gene lookup returns CDR1 SEHNR and CDR2 FQNEAQ (reference sequence). The CDR3 consists of 13 residues. J lost 7 bases, V lost 1 base, and 3 bases had no gene match. For the CDR3, the DNA is TGTGCCAGCAGCTTAGGACAGGGCGGTGGCTACACCTTC. It translates to CASSLGQGGGYTF.

This rearrangement joins TRBV27 to TRBJ1-4; 7 nucleotides line up with TRBD1. V shed 6 bases and J 7 bases; nucleotides not matched to a gene: 5. The CDR3 runs to 13 residues. Germline loops: CDR1 MNHEY, CDR2 SMNVEV (reference sequence). CDR3 coding DNA: TGTGCCAGCAGAGAGACAGGGCCTGAAAAACTGTTTTTT. This encodes CASRETGPEKLFF. The full variable domain, rest sourced from reference TRBV27 and TRBJ1-4, is EAQVTQNPRYLITVTGKKLTVTCSQNMNHEYMSWYRQDPGLGLRQIYYSMNVEVTDKGDVPEGYKVSRKEKRNFPLILESPSPNQTSLYFCASRETGPEKLFFGSGTQLSVL.

The chain carries TRBV9 and TRBJ1-6; tentative D call: TRBD1 (6 bases). V lost 7 bases and J lost 8, with 10 bases in between. Germline values: CDR1 SGDLS, CDR2 YYNGEE. This CDR3 contains 12 residues. This CDR3 reads CASARGDSPLHF. In DNA, the CDR3 is TGTGCCAGCGCCAGGGGTGATTCACCCCTCCACTTT.

J is TRBJ2-7 and V is TRBV28; 7 nucleotides agree with TRBD2. Germline V CDR1 and CDR2: MDHEN, SYDVKM. Losses at the gene ends were 5 bases for V and 5 bases for J; bases not matched to a gene: 12. CDR3 length: 15 amino acids. CDR3 region: CASSLRGETVDEQYF. In DNA, the CDR3 is TGTGCCAGCAGTCTCCGGGGGGAGACGGTTGACGAGCAGTACTTC.

The chain links TRBV5-4 to TRBJ1-1; 7 bases agree with TRBD1. The germline V gene has CDR1 SGHNT and CDR2 YYREEE (reference sequence). This CDR3 is built from 12 residues. V was clipped by 2 bases and J by 7 bases; unmatched bases: 2. The CDR3 protein is CASSLQGFEAFF. CDR3 nucleotide sequence: TGTGCCAGCAGCTTACAGGGGTTTGAAGCTTTCTTT.

The chain joins TRBV9 to TRBJ2-1, with TRBD2 as a possible D gene (5 bases). Trimming took 2 bases from V and 0 from J, leaving 15 bases between them. The length of the CDR3 is 17 residues. Germline V gene data show CDR1 as SGDLS and CDR2 as YYNGEE. The CDR3 DNA reads TGTGCCAGCAGCGTGAGGGCGTCGGGAAGCTCCTACAATGAGCAGTTCTTC. It specifies CASSVRASGSSYNEQFF.

A single count supports this clone. V is TRBV29-1 and J is TRBJ2-5; 7 bases align to TRBD2. The CDR3 is 16 residues long. Germline V lookup: CDR1 SQVTM, CDR2 ANQGSEA. Trimming at V came to 0 bases and at J to 2 bases, leaving 9 bases not matched to a gene. Written as DNA, the CDR3 is TGCAGCGTTGAAGATGGGAGGGACGGCCCGCAAGAGACCCAGTACTTC. It is translated as CSVEDGRDGPQETQYF.

This clone was seen a few times. This chain joins TRBV2 and TRBJ1-1; the match to TRBD1 covers 11 bases. This CDR3 is built from 14 residues. Germline CDR1 SNHLY, CDR2 FYNNEI. Unmatched junction bases numbered 3, after V lost 5 bases and J lost 4 bases. The CDR3 coding sequence is TGTGCCAGCAGTCCCGGGACAGGGGGCACTGAAGCTTTCTTT. The encoded protein is CASSPGTGGTEAFF.

The genes are TRBV5-1 and TRBJ2-7; 7 nucleotides match TRBD2. This CDR3 has 15 amino acids. Trimming cost V 0 bases and J 2 bases; bases outside gene matches: 5. The germline V gene has CDR1 SGHRS and CDR2 YFSETQ. CDR3 bases: TGCGCCAGCAGCTTGGTGCAGCGGGACCCCTACGAGCAGTACTTC. Translation: CASSLVQRDPYEQYF.

The CDR3 is CASSAGDSNQPQHF. Here the CDR3 DNA reads TGCGCCAGCAGCGCAGGTGATAGCAATCAGCCCCAGCATTTT. The V gene is TRBV5-1, the J gene TRBJ1-5; D not resolved. Germline lookup yields CDR1 SGHRS and CDR2 YFSETQ. V shed 4 bases and J shed 0 bases, with 8 bases lying between them. CDR3 length equals 14 residues. Complete variable domain (other parts from reference TRBV5-1 and TRBJ1-5): KAGVTQTPRYLIKTRGQQVTLSCSPISGHRSVSWYQQTPGQGLQFLFEYFSETQRNKGNFPGRFSGRQFSNSRSEMNVSTLELGDSALYLCASSAGDSNQPQHFGDGTRLSIL.

V and J are TRBV27 and TRBJ2-7, with 7 bases aligning to TRBD2. Germline V gene lookup returns CDR1 MNHEY and CDR2 SMNVEV (reference sequence). This CDR3 spans 18 amino acids. The V gene end was trimmed by 4 bases and the J gene end by 3 bases; junction bases not matched to a gene: 18. The CDR3 bases are TGTGCCAGCAGTTGGCTTCCGCCTTCCTCGCGGGAGTTCTACGAGCAGTACTTC. Its translation: CASSWLPPSSREFYEQYF.